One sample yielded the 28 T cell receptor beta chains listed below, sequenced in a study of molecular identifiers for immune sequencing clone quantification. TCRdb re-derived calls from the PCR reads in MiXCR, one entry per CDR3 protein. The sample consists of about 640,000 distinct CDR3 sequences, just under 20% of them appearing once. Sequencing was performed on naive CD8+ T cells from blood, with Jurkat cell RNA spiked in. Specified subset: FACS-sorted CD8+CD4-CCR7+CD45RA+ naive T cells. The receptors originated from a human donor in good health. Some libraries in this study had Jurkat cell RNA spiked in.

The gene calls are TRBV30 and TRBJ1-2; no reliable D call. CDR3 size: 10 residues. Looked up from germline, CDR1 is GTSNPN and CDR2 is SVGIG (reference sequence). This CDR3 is CAGEGYGYTF. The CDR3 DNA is TGTGCTGGCGAGGGCTATGGCTACACCTTC.

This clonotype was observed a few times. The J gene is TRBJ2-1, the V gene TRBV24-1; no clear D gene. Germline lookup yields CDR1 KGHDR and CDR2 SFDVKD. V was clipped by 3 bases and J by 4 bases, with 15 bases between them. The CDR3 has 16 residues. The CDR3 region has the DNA TGTGCCACCAGTGATCCTACCACGGATTCTTACAATGAGCAGTTCTTC. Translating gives CATSDPTTDSYNEQFF.

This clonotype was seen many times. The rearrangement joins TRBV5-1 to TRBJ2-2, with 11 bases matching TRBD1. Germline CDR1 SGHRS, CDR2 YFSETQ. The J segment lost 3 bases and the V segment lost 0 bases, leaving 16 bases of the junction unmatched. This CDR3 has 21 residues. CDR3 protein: CASSLGRGQGAYLSDTGELFF. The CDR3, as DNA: TGCGCCAGCAGCTTGGGAAGAGGACAGGGGGCCTATTTGTCCGACACCGGGGAGCTGTTTTTT.

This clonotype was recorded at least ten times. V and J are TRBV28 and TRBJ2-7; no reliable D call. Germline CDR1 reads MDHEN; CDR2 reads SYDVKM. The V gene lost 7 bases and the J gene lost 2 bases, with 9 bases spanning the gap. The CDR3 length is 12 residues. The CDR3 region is CASTPGPYEQYF. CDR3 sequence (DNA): TGTGCCAGCACCCCGGGCCCCTACGAGCAGTACTTC.

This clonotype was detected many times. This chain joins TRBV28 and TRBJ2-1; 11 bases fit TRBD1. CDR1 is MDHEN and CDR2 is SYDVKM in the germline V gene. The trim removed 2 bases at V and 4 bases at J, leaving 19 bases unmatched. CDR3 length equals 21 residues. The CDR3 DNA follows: TGTGCCAGCAGTTTACCCCGGACAGGGGGCGGTGGTAGCGGGCTGTACAATGAGCAGTTCTTC. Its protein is CASSLPRTGGGGSGLYNEQFF.

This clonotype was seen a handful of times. The CDR3 nucleotides are TGTGCCAGCAGCTCCCTCTCCTGGGAGACCCAGTACTTC. Residues: CASSSLSWETQYF. V usage is TRBV11-2 and J usage is TRBJ2-5; D gene ambiguous. V was clipped by 4 bases and J by 5 bases, with 11 bases between them. The CDR3 spans 13 residues. The germline V gene encodes CDR1 SGHAT and CDR2 FQNNGV.

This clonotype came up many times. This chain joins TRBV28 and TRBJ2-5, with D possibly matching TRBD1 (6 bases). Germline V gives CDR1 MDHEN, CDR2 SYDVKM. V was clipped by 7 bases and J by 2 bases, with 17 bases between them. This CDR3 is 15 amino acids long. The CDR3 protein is CASKAWTVTQETQYF. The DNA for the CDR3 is TGTGCCAGCAAAGCTTGGACAGTTACACAAGAGACCCAGTACTTC.

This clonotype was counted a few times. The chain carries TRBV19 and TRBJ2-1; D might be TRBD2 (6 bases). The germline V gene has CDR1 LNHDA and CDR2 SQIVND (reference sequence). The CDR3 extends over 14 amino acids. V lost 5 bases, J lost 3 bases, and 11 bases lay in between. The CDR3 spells CASSVMGLYNEQFF. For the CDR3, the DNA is TGTGCCAGTAGTGTCATGGGACTCTACAATGAGCAGTTCTTC. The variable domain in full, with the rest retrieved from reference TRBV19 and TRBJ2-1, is DGGITQSPKYLFRKEGQNVTLSCEQNLNHDAMYWYRQDPGQGLRLIYYSQIVNDFQKGDIAEGYSVSREKKESFPLTVTSAQKNPTAFYLCASSVMGLYNEQFFGPGTRLTVL.

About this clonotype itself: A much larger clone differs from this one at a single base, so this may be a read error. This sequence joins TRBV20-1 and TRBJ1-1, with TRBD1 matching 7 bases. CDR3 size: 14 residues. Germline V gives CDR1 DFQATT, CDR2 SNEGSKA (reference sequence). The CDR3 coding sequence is TGCAGTGCTAGAGGTGAGGGGGCGCATACTGAAGCTTCCTTT. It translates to CSARGEGAHTEASF.

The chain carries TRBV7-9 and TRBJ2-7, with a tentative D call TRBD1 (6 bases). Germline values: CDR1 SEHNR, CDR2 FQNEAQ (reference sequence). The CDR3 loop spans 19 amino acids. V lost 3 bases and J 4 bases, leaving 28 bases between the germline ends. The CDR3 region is CASSFNSETGRQDPYEQYF. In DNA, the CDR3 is TGTGCCAGCAGCTTCAATTCTGAGACAGGCCGACAGGATCCTTACGAGCAGTACTTC.

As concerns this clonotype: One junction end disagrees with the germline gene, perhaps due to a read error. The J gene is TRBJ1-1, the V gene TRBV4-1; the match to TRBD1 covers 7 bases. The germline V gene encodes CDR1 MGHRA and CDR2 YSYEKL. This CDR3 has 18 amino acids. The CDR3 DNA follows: TGCGCCAGCAGCCAAGAAAGTCTAGGGACAGCTATGAACACTGGAGCTTTCTTT. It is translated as CASSQESLGTAMNTGAFF.

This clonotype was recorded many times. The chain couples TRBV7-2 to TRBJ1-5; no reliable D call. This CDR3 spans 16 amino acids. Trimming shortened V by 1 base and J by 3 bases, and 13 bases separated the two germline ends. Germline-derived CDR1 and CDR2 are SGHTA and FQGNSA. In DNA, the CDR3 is TGTGCCAGCAGCTTAGGTCGGGGATTGATCAATCAGCCCCAGCATTTT. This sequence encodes CASSLGRGLINQPQHF.

CDR3 residues: CASSLLTGASYNEQFF. In DNA, the CDR3 is TGTGCCAGCAGTTTACTAACCGGGGCCTCCTACAATGAGCAGTTCTTC. The chain links TRBV28 to TRBJ2-1; either TRBD1 or TRBD2 may fit D (5 bases each). Germline V gene sequence: CDR1 MDHEN, CDR2 SYDVKM. V was cut by 2 bases and J by 0 bases, with 11 bases left in between. The CDR3 totals 16 residues.

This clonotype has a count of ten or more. CDR3 sequence: CSVEGDRVGQNTEAFF. The CDR3 nucleotides are TGCAGCGTTGAAGGGGACAGGGTAGGGCAGAACACTGAAGCTTTCTTT. J is TRBJ1-1 and V is TRBV29-1, with 9 bases identical to TRBD1. CDR3 size: 16 residues. Germline lookup yields CDR1 SQVTM and CDR2 ANQGSEA. J gave up 1 base and V 1 base, and 7 bases lay outside the gene matches.

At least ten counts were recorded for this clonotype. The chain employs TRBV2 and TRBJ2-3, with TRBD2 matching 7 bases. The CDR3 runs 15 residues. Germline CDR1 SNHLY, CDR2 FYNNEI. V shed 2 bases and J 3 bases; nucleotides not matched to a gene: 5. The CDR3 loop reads CASSEYGRGTDTQYF. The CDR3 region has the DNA TGTGCCAGCAGTGAATATGGGCGGGGGACAGATACGCAGTATTTT.

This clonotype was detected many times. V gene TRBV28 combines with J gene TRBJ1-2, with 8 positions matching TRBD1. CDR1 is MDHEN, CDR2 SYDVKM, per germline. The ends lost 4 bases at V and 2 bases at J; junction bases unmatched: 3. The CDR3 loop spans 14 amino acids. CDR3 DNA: TGTGCCAGCAGTTCGGACAGGGCGAACTATGGCTACACCTTC. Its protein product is CASSSDRANYGYTF.

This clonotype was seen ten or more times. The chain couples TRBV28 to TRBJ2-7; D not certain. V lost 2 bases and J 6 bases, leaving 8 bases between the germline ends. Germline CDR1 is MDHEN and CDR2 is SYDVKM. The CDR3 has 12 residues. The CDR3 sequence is CASSLPGPEQYF. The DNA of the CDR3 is TGTGCCAGCAGTTTACCTGGTCCCGAGCAGTACTTC.

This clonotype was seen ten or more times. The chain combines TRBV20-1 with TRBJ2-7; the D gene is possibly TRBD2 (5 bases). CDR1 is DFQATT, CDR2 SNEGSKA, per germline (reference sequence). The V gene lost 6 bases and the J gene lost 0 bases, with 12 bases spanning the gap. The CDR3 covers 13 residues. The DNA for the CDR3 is TGCAGTGCAACCGGGGTCAGCTCCTACGAGCAGTACTTC. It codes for CSATGVSSYEQYF.

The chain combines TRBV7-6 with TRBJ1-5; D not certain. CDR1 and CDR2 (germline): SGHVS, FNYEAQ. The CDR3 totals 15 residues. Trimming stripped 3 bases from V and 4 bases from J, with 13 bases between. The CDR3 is CASSLEGTPNQPQHF. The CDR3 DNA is TGTGCCAGCAGCTTGGAGGGAACCCCGAATCAGCCCCAGCATTTT. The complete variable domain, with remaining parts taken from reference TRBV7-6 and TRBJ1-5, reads GAGVSQSPRYKVTKRGQDVALRCDPISGHVSLYWYRQALGQGPEFLTYFNYEAQQDKSGLPNDRFSAERPEGSISTLTIQRTEQRDSAMYRCASSLEGTPNQPQHFGDGTRLSIL.

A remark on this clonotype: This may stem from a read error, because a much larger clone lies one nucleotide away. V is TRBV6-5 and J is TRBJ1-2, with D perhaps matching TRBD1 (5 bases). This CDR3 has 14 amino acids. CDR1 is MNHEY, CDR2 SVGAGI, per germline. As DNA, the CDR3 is TGTGCCGGCAGTTACGTTGGACACAACTATGGCTACACCTTC. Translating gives CAGSYVGHNYGYTF.

The CDR3 loop is CASSSHNSPLHF. The CDR3 DNA is TGTGCCAGCAGCTCTCATAATTCACCCCTCCACTTT. This chain links TRBV7-6 with TRBJ1-6; D is ambiguous. V was clipped by 4 bases and J by 5 bases, with 3 bases between them. Germline CDR1 and CDR2: SGHVS and FNYEAQ. The CDR3 is 12 amino acids.

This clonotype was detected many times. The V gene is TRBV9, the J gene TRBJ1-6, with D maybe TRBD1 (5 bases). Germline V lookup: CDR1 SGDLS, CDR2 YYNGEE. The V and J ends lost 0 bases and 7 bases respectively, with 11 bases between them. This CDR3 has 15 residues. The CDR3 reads CASSVGGTGNSPLHF. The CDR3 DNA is TGTGCCAGCAGCGTAGGAGGGACCGGGAATTCACCCCTCCACTTT.

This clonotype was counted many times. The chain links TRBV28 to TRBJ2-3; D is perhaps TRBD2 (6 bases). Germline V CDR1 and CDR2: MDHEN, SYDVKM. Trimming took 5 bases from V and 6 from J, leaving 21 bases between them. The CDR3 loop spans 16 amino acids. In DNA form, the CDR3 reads TGTGCCAGCAGTCCTTCCAGCGTCGGGAGAGGGGATACGCAGTATTTT. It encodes CASSPSSVGRGDTQYF.

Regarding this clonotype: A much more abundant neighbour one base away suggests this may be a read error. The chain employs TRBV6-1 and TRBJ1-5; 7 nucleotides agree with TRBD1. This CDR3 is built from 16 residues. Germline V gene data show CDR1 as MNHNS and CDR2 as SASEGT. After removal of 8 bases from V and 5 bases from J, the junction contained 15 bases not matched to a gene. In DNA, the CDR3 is TGTGCCAGCTGTCTCTCGGCAGGGGGAAGGTATCAGCCCCAGCATTTT. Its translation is CASCLSAGGRYQPQHF.

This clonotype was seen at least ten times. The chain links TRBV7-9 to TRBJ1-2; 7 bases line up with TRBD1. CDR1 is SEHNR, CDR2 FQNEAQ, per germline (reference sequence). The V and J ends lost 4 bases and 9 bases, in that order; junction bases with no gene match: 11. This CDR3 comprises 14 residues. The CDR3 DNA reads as TGTGCCAGCAGCTCCACCCGGGACAGCGTCAGCTACACCTTC. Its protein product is CASSSTRDSVSYTF.

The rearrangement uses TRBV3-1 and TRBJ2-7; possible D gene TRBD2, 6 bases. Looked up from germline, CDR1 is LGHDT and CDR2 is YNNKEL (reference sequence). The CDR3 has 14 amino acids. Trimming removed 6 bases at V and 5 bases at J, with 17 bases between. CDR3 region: CASRVGGGAHEQYF. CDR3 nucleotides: TGTGCCAGCAGGGTGGGGGGAGGAGCCCACGAGCAGTACTTC.

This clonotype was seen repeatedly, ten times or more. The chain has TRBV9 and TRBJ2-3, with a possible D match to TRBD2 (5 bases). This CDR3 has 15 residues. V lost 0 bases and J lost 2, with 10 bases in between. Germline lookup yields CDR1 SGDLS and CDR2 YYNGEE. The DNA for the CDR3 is TGTGCCAGCAGCGTAGAAGGCGGGTTCACAGATACGCAGTATTTT. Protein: CASSVEGGFTDTQYF.

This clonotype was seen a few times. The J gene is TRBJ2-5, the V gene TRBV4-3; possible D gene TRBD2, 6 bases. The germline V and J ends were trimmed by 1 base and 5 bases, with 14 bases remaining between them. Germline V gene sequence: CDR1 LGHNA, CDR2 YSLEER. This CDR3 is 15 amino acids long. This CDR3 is CASSQGAISGETQYF. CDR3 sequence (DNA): TGCGCCAGCAGCCAAGGTGCGATTAGCGGTGAGACCCAGTACTTC.